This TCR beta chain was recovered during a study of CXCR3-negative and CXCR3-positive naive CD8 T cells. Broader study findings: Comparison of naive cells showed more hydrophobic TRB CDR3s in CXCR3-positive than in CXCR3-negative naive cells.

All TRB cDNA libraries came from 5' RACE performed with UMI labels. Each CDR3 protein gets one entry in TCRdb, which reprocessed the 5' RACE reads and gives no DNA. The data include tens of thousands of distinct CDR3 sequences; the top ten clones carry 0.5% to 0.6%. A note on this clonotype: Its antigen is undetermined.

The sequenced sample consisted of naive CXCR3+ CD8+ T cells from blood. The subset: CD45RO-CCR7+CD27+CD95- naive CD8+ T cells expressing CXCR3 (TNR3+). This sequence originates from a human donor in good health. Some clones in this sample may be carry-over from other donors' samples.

The CDR3 sequence: CASSQWGANYEQYF. The rearrangement joins TRBV14 to TRBJ2-7; no DNA is available, so the TRBD1 call from TCRdb remains unchecked. Germline values: CDR1 SGHDN, CDR2 FVKESK. This CDR3 has 14 residues.